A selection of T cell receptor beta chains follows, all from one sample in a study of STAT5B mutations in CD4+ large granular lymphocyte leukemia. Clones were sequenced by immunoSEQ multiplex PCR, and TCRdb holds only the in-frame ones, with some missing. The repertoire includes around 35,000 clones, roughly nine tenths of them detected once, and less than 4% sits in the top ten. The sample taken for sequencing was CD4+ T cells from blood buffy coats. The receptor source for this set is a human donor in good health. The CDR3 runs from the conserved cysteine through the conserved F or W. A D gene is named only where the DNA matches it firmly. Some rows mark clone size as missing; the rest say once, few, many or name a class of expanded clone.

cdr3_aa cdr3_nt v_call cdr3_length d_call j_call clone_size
CASGLGTPPKTQYF TGTGCCAGCGGCCTCGGGACACCACCGAAGACCCAGTACTTC TRBV7-9 14 NA TRBJ2-5 NA
CSVERRGTDTQYF TGCAGCGTTGAAAGGCGGGGCACAGATACGCAGTATTTT TRBV29-1 13 NA TRBJ2-3 once
CASSDSNTEAFF TGTGCCAGCAGTGACTCGAACACTGAAGCTTTCTTT TRBV2 12 NA TRBJ1-1 NA
CASSWAASGTDTQYF TGTGCCAGCAGCTGGGCGGCTAGCGGCACAGATACGCAGTATTTT TRBV5-6 15 NA TRBJ2-3 NA
CASSPAGASGREQYF TGTGCCAGCTCACCTGCTGGGGCTAGCGGGAGGGAGCAGTACTTC TRBV18 15 TRBD2 TRBJ2-7 NA
CASSQVAGGEQFF TGCGCCAGCAGCCAGGTAGCGGGAGGTGAGCAGTTCTTC TRBV4-3 13 TRBD2 TRBJ2-1 NA
CATSRDGGNSGSTYNEQFF TGTGCCACCAGCAGAGATGGAGGAAATAGCGGTTCTACCTACAATGAGCAGTTCTTC TRBV15 19 NA TRBJ2-1 NA
CASSLSPGIGTGELFF TGTGCCAGCAGTTTATCCCCAGGAATCGGCACCGGGGAGCTGTTTTTT TRBV28 16 NA TRBJ2-2 NA
CASSLGNEQFF TGTGCCAGCAGCTTGGGGAATGAGCAGTTCTTC TRBV5-6 11 NA TRBJ2-1 NA
CASSLSSGKYTGELFF TGTGCCAGCAGTTTATCGAGCGGGAAGTACACCGGGGAGCTGTTTTTT TRBV27 16 TRBD2 TRBJ2-2 NA
CASSWDLRETQYF TGTGCCAGCAGCTGGGACTTACGGGAGACCCAGTACTTC TRBV5-5 13 NA TRBJ2-5 NA
CASSPTGAGGGTQYF TGTGCCAGCAGCCCAACGGGGGCCGGCGGGGGGACCCAGTACTTC TRBV7-3 15 NA TRBJ2-5 NA
CASSLSSDTQYF TGTGCCAGCAGCTTGTCTTCAGATACGCAGTATTTT TRBV7-9 12 NA TRBJ2-3 NA
CASSLRFVSGSSWETQYF TGTGCCAGCAGTTTAAGGTTTGTGAGCGGCAGCTCATGGGAGACCCAGTACTTC TRBV27 18 NA TRBJ2-5 NA
CASSRTGTGAFSGANVLTF TGCGCCAGCAGCCGAACCGGGACAGGGGCTTTCTCTGGGGCCAACGTCCTGACTTTC TRBV4-3 19 TRBD1 TRBJ2-6 NA
CASSFSGGNYGYTF TGTGCCAGCAGTTTCTCCGGGGGGAACTATGGCTACACCTTC TRBV28 14 NA TRBJ1-2 NA
CASSFPGQTNVLTF TGTGCCAGCAGCTTCCCGGGACAGACCAACGTCCTGACTTTC TRBV5-5 14 TRBD1 TRBJ2-6 NA
CASRSRTVFNSPLHF TGTGCCAGCAGATCAAGGACGGTTTTTAATTCACCCCTCCACTTT TRBV2 15 NA TRBJ1-6 NA
CASSRQGPGGYTF TGTGCCAGCAGTCGTCAGGGCCCCGGTGGCTACACCTTC TRBV14 13 NA TRBJ1-2 NA
CASRLDRGRDEQFF TGTGCCAGCAGGCTAGACAGGGGACGGGATGAGCAGTTCTTC TRBV28 14 TRBD1 TRBJ2-1 NA
CASSKALRPNHYNEQFF TGTGCCAGCAGCAAAGCGCTAAGACCTAACCACTACAATGAGCAGTTCTTC TRBV21-1 17 NA TRBJ2-1 NA
CASSLSGTGVSDTQYF TGTGCCAGCAGCCTTTCTGGGACAGGGGTATCTGATACGCAGTATTTT TRBV7-6 16 TRBD1 TRBJ2-3 NA
CASSVLAGGSGEQFF TGTGCCAGTAGTGTCTTAGCGGGAGGCTCCGGTGAGCAGTTCTTC TRBV19 15 TRBD2 TRBJ2-1 NA
CSVELGTVNTEAFF TGCAGCGTCGAACTCGGGACAGTGAACACTGAAGCTTTCTTT TRBV29-1 14 TRBD1 TRBJ1-1 NA
CASRNRGVNTEAFF TGTGCCAGCAGGAACAGGGGTGTGAACACTGAAGCTTTCTTT TRBV27 14 TRBD1 TRBJ1-1 NA
CASSRDRGPYEQYF TGTGCCAGCAGCCGGGACAGGGGGCCCTACGAGCAGTACTTC TRBV14 14 TRBD1 TRBJ2-7 NA
CASSLGTRGEQFF TGTGCCAGCAGCTTGGGGACTAGGGGTGAGCAGTTCTTC TRBV5-6 13 TRBD2 TRBJ2-1 NA
CASSLGLAGNQETQYF TGTGCTAGCAGCTTAGGGCTAGCGGGGAATCAAGAGACCCAGTACTTC TRBV7-7 16 TRBD2 TRBJ2-5 NA
CASSWTGDSREYF TGTGCCAGCAGCTGGACAGGGGATAGTCGGGAGTACTTC TRBV6-6 13 TRBD1 TRBJ2-5 NA
CASSSRKEGARNTQYF TGTGCCAGCAGCTCCCGGAAGGAGGGGGCGCGAAATACGCAGTATTTT TRBV7-2 16 NA TRBJ2-3 NA
CASSDSGTGSYEQYF TGTGCCAGCAGCGATAGCGGGACGGGCTCCTACGAGCAGTACTTC TRBV9 15 TRBD2 TRBJ2-7 NA
CAISESLGTRSAGELFF TGTGCCATCAGTGAGTCACTCGGGACTAGGTCGGCCGGGGAGCTGTTTTTT TRBV10-3 17 TRBD2 TRBJ2-2 NA
CASSQGGFESGYTF TGTGCCAGCAGCCAAGGTGGCTTCGAATCAGGCTACACCTTC TRBV4-2 14 NA TRBJ1-2 NA
CASKGSSGIVYEQYF TGTGCCAGCAAGGGGAGTAGCGGGATCGTCTACGAGCAGTACTTC TRBV2 15 TRBD2 TRBJ2-7 NA
CASSRVGPGTGYTF TGTGCCAGCAGCCGCGTGGGCCCTGGTACTGGCTACACCTTC TRBV5-5 14 NA TRBJ1-2 NA
CASSSGGANTEAFF TGTGCCAGCAGCTCCGGAGGGGCGAACACTGAAGCTTTCTTT TRBV28 14 NA TRBJ1-1 NA
CASSVFFVRGNEQFF TGTGCCAGCAGCGTTTTTTTCGTCAGGGGTAATGAGCAGTTCTTC TRBV7-2 15 NA TRBJ2-1 NA